A selection of T cell receptor beta chains follows, all from one sample in a study of T cell responses to AZD1222 COVID-19 vaccine. The table came from immunoSEQ multiplex PCR; TCRdb's copy has only in-frame clones and leaves some out. The table has around 100,000 clones, about 89% seen once. The source was peripheral blood, collected on day 0 of AZD1222 vaccination. The receptors shown here come from an adult in good health. CDR3s include the opening cysteine and the closing phenylalanine or tryptophan. Fields, in order: V gene, clone size, D gene, J gene, CDR3 protein, CDR3 DNA. The D gene is left open where the match is weak. Clone size appears in some rows only: once, few, many, or a class for an expanded clone.

TRBV11-1	.	TRBD1	TRBJ1-2	CASSSDRSNGYTF	TGTGCCAGCAGCTCGGACAGGTCTAATGGCTACACCTTC
TRBV10-3	few	.	TRBJ2-3	CAISSASGGPPTDTQYF	TGTGCCATCAGTAGCGCTAGTGGGGGGCCGCCCACAGATACGCAGTATTTT
TRBV5-1	.	TRBD1	TRBJ2-7	CASSHTPGQNFYEQYF	TGCGCCAGCAGTCATACTCCGGGACAGAATTTCTACGAGCAGTACTTC
TRBV29-1	.	TRBD1	TRBJ1-1	CSASDRDTEAFF	TGCAGCGCTTCGGACAGGGACACTGAAGCTTTCTTT
TRBV3-1/TRBV3-2	.	.	TRBJ2-1	CASSQEWDSYNEQFF	TGTGCCAGCAGCCAAGAGTGGGACTCCTACAATGAGCAGTTCTTC
TRBV6-5	.	.	TRBJ1-5	CASSYRGNQPQHF	TGTGCCAGCAGTTACCGGGGCAATCAGCCCCAGCATTTT
TRBV19	.	.	TRBJ1-4	CASNEASVGGNEKLFF	TGTGCCAGTAATGAGGCCTCCGTGGGCGGAAATGAAAAACTGTTTTTT
TRBV9	.	.	TRBJ2-7	CASSEIPDHEQYF	TGTGCCAGCAGCGAGATCCCGGACCACGAGCAGTACTTC
TRBV7-8	.	TRBD1	TRBJ1-5	CASSLLGQGGNQPQHF	TGTGCCAGCAGCTTGCTGGGACAGGGTGGCAATCAGCCCCAGCATTTT
TRBV12-3/TRBV12-4	.	.	TRBJ1-1	CASSLLTNTEAFF	TGTGCCAGCAGTTTGTTGACGAACACTGAAGCTTTCTTT
TRBV5-1	.	TRBD1	TRBJ1-6	CAILNRDRGSPLHF	TGCGCCATCCTCAACCGGGACAGGGGTTCACCCCTCCACTTT
TRBV28	.	.	TRBJ1-2	CASSFPQGHGVNYGYTF	TGTGCCAGCAGTTTCCCCCAGGGCCACGGGGTTAACTATGGCTACACCTTC
TRBV4-1	.	.	TRBJ2-1	CANSHLPGAGAFELHNEQFF	TGCGCCAACAGCCACCTTCCGGGGGCGGGGGCGTTTGAACTTCACAATGAGCAGTTCTTC
TRBV18	.	.	TRBJ2-7	CASSPTQGSYEQYF	TGTGCCAGCTCACCTACACAGGGTTCCTACGAGCAGTACTTC
TRBV2	few	.	TRBJ1-1	CASRLTGSLMNTEAFF	TGTGCCAGCAGGCTCACAGGGAGCCTCATGAACACTGAAGCTTTCTTT
TRBV5-4	few	.	TRBJ1-2	CASSLVAGWDGYTF	TGTGCCAGCAGCTTGGTAGCAGGGTGGGATGGCTACACCTTC
TRBV20-1	once	.	TRBJ2-7	CSASRGGGTYEQYF	TGCAGTGCTAGTAGGGGCGGGGGCACCTACGAGCAGTACTTC
TRBV7-8	.	.	TRBJ1-2	CASSFGRTNYGYTF	TGTGCCAGCAGCTTCGGCAGGACAAACTATGGCTACACCTTC
TRBV2	.	TRBD2	TRBJ2-7	CASRTGRGAYEQYF	TGTGCCAGCCGCACCGGGCGGGGGGCCTACGAGCAGTACTTC
TRBV9	.	TRBD1	TRBJ1-1	CASSSGTGGAGGTEAFF	TGTGCCAGCAGCTCCGGGACAGGGGGCGCCGGAGGCACTGAAGCTTTCTTT
TRBV11-2	.	.	TRBJ1-2	CASSLTGREDSGYTF	TGTGCCAGCAGCTTAACCGGGAGGGAGGACTCTGGCTACACCTTC
TRBV3-1/TRBV3-2	.	.	TRBJ1-5	CASSHPGNQPQHF	TGTGCCAGCAGCCACCCAGGGAATCAGCCCCAGCATTTT
TRBV15	.	.	TRBJ2-1	CATSRSRAEQFF	TGTGCCACCAGCCGGAGTCGTGCTGAGCAGTTCTTC
TRBV7-3	.	TRBD2	TRBJ2-3	CASSPGLGGDTQYF	TGTGCCAGCAGCCCGGGACTAGGTGGAGATACGCAGTATTTT
TRBV5-1	.	.	TRBJ2-7	CASSWAGSYEQYF	TGCGCCAGCAGCTGGGCAGGGTCCTACGAGCAGTACTTC
TRBV12-5	.	.	TRBJ1-5	CASGSPGKNQPQHF	TGTGCTAGTGGTTCCCCAGGGAAAAATCAGCCCCAGCATTTT
TRBV7-9	.	.	TRBJ1-2	CASRGESNYGYTF	TGTGCCAGCAGGGGAGAATCTAACTATGGCTACACCTTC
TRBV18	.	TRBD2	TRBJ2-1	CASSPPSGGAGEQFF	TGTGCCAGCTCACCACCTAGCGGGGGGGCAGGTGAGCAGTTCTTC
TRBV30	.	.	TRBJ1-1	CACSPSQTEAFF	TGTGCCTGTAGTCCATCCCAAACTGAAGCTTTCTTT
TRBV2	.	TRBD1	TRBJ2-7	CASSEVGGQGSYEQYF	TGTGCCAGCAGTGAAGTGGGGGGACAGGGGTCCTACGAGCAGTACTTC
TRBV6-5	.	.	TRBJ2-3	CASSRPGTSPTQYF	TGTGCCAGCAGCCGTCCCGGGACTTCTCCTACGCAGTATTTT
TRBV7-8	.	TRBD2	TRBJ2-1	CASSNGGAIYNEQFF	TGTGCCAGCAGTAACGGGGGGGCGATTTACAATGAGCAGTTCTTC
TRBV19	.	.	TRBJ2-1	CASSISGGAPYNEQFF	TGTGCCAGTAGTATCAGTGGGGGGGCCCCCTACAATGAGCAGTTCTTC
TRBV19	.	.	TRBJ1-2	CASSMALRGGYTF	TGTGCCAGTAGTATGGCCCTAAGGGGTGGCTACACCTTC
TRBV3-1/TRBV3-2	once	.	TRBJ2-2	CASSRRDGGAGELFF	TGTGCCAGCAGCAGGCGGGATGGCGGGGCCGGGGAGCTGTTTTTT
TRBV5-1	.	.	TRBJ1-1	CASSTYLGQTGGAFF	TGCGCCAGCAGCACCTATCTAGGGCAAACAGGTGGGGCTTTCTTT
TRBV6-5	.	.	TRBJ1-5	CASKGSMGNQPQHF	TGTGCCAGCAAAGGGAGTATGGGCAATCAGCCCCAGCATTTT
TRBV6-5	.	.	TRBJ2-2	CASSYSWQNTGELFF	TGTGCCAGCAGTTACTCGTGGCAGAACACCGGGGAGCTGTTTTTT
TRBV5-1	.	TRBD2	TRBJ2-2	CASSLEGLVPGTGELFF	TGCGCCAGCAGCTTGGAAGGACTAGTGCCGGGCACCGGGGAGCTGTTTTTT
TRBV19	.	TRBD1	TRBJ1-1	CASSEQGAGTEAFF	TGTGCCAGTAGTGAACAGGGGGCGGGCACTGAAGCTTTCTTT
TRBV4-1	.	.	TRBJ1-5	CASSQANQPQHF	TGCGCCAGCAGCCAAGCTAACCAGCCCCAGCATTTT
TRBV27	.	TRBD1	TRBJ1-2	CASSLGAPDREWGYTF	TGTGCCAGCAGTTTAGGCGCCCCAGACAGGGAATGGGGCTACACCTTC
TRBV5-1	medium-sized	.	TRBJ2-1	CASSLEARGNNEQFF	TGCGCCAGCAGCTTGGAGGCAAGAGGGAACAATGAGCAGTTCTTC
TRBV29-1	.	.	TRBJ1-4	CSVEDPSDPNTNEKLFF	TGCAGCGTTGAAGATCCCAGCGATCCCAACACTAATGAAAAACTGTTTTTT
TRBV10-3	.	.	TRBJ1-3	CAITPGSESGNTIYF	TGTGCCATCACGCCTGGGTCGGAGTCTGGAAACACCATATATTTT
TRBV14	.	.	TRBJ1-2	CASSQAYPKKKNYGYTF	TGTGCCAGCAGCCAAGCTTACCCCAAAAAGAAGAACTATGGCTACACCTTC
TRBV5-4	.	TRBD1	TRBJ1-2	CASSNPGQGQGGYTF	TGTGCCAGCAGCAACCCGGGACAGGGACAAGGCGGCTACACCTTC
TRBV2	.	.	TRBJ1-5	CASSEALGGSPQHF	TGTGCCAGCAGTGAAGCGCTTGGGGGATCACCCCAGCATTTT
TRBV5-1	.	.	TRBJ2-7	CASSWRDSNREQYF	TGCGCCAGCAGCTGGCGGGACAGCAACCGCGAGCAGTACTTC